This TCR beta chain derives from a study of early T cells in non-severe SARS-CoV-2 infection (dated by TCRdb to the early 2020s). Context from the whole study: Because TCR sequencing relied on bulk RNA taken from unsorted whole blood, pairing of alpha and beta chains was not possible.

Results and caveats for the whole study, not just this receptor: VDJdb matching was skewed toward anti-spike CD8 responses, so virus-specific expansions were likely underestimated and private and CD4 specificities were missed.

The CDR3 runs 15 amino acids, cysteine and phenylalanine included. Of the read, only the CDR3 DNA is kept; its 45 bases are in frame from base 1. The germline V gene (reference sequence) yields LNHNV for CDR1 and YYDKDF for CDR2. The trim is 1 base for V and 3 bases for J, with a gap of 11 bases between the germline ends. Points on this clonotype: Which antigen it targets is not known. Base-call qualities are not available, and no considerably larger clone is one nucleotide away.

The library was produced with 5' RACE. The sequencing machine was a NextSeq 500. In the TCR library protocol, unique molecular identifiers were attached to individual cDNA molecules to correct for PCR bias and sequencing error. Both TCR alpha and beta chains were sequenced, and tight co-correlation was observed between alpha and beta sequence abundances in each sample. In the paper's pipeline: V gene, J gene and CDR3 annotation of TCR sequences was performed with Decombinator V4. TCRs were defined as expanded if a significant change between any two time points was detected under a Poisson model with p below 0.0001. TCR abundances were normalised to the total number of TCRs sequenced in each sample and reported as counts per million. TRAV1-2 paired with TRAJ12, TRAJ20 or TRAJ33 defined MAIT TCRs, while TRAV10 paired with TRAJ18 defined iNKT TCRs. A search of VDJdb, accessed on 1 November 2021, was run for TCRs annotated to CMV, EBV and SARS-CoV-2, with TCRs annotated for multiple antigens excluded. The raw public data were reprocessed by TCRdb itself: fastp quality trimming at Q25, MiXCR clonotype calling, in-frame beta chains only. Entries that share a CDR3 protein sequence are merged under the most common genes and DNA. The V and J calls, along with clone size, are taken from TCRdb and not from the paper's own processing. In all, the sample holds 40,000 to 55,000 distinct CDR3 sequences, and roughly 6.1% of those were seen once. Roughly 20% of the sample is taken by the ten largest.

Set within a cohort of healthcare workers in London, UK, this nested case-control study involved weekly PCR testing of nasopharyngeal swabs along with blood sampling. Healthcare workers were enrolled in the week of the UK lockdown, from 23 to 31 March 2020, and were followed every week for up to roughly 15 weeks. The sequence came from an adult who was a healthcare worker with PCR-confirmed SARS-CoV-2 infection or an uninfected control (not recorded which). The source was whole blood, collected at baseline. This receptor chain uses TRBV15 and TRBJ2-3; perhaps TRBD2 is the D gene, with 6 bases matching. The DNA sequence is given as TGTGCCACCAGCAGAGCGGGGGAAGGGACAGATACGCAGTATTTT. Translation gives CATSRAGEGTDTQYF.